The 15 T cell receptor beta chains presented below share a single source sample, sequenced in a study of blood T cell repertoires in COVID-19. Data came from immunoSEQ multiplex PCR; TCRdb stores just in-frame clones and leaves some out. The sample holds under 200,000 clones; roughly 80% are singletons and the top ten take about 3.7%. The sample comprised PBMCs or T cells enriched from blood (not recorded which). These receptors all come from a woman aged 55-70 years who had recovered from COVID-19.

The V gene is TRBV7-8, the J gene TRBJ2-4; a weak D match, TRBD1 (5 bases). CDR3 length: 11 residues. CDR1 and CDR2 (germline): SGHVS, FQNEAQ. The V and J ends lost 5 bases and 9 bases respectively, with 8 bases between them. DNA of the CDR3: TGTGCCAGCAGCCAACAGGCCATTCAGTACTTC. This codes for CASSQQAIQYF.

CDR3 protein: CATRVGRNTEAFF. CDR3 nucleotides: TGTGCCACCCGGGTGGGTCGCAACACTGAAGCTTTCTTT. This sequence joins TRBV2 and TRBJ1-1; D uncertain. V lost 10 bases to trimming and J lost 2 bases, with 14 bases between them. CDR3 length equals 13 residues. Germline-derived CDR1 and CDR2 are SNHLY and FYNNEI.

This chain uses TRBV7-6 with TRBJ1-1, with TRBD1 matching 7 bases. The V gene's germline CDR1 is SGHVS and CDR2 FNYEAQ. V gave up 4 bases and J gave up 2 bases; unmatched junction bases: 10. The CDR3 length is 16 residues. This chain's CDR3 is CASSSGGGTDNTEAFF. CDR3 DNA: TGTGCCAGCAGCTCCGGGGGGGGGACAGATAACACTGAAGCTTTCTTT.

The chain links TRBV4-2 to TRBJ2-3; D is possibly TRBD2 (6 bases). Germline CDR1 and CDR2: LGHNA and YNFKEQ. The V end lost 0 bases, the J end lost 5 bases, and 12 bases lay between the germline ends. The CDR3 totals 15 residues. Here the CDR3 reads CASSQDPGDVDTQYF. CDR3 DNA: TGTGCCAGCAGCCAAGATCCGGGGGATGTAGATACGCAGTATTTT.

The V call is TRBV6-5, the J call TRBJ2-2; 8 nucleotides align to TRBD1. Trimming at V came to 6 bases and at J to 3 bases, leaving 6 bases not matched to a gene. Germline lookup yields CDR1 MNHEY and CDR2 SVGAGI. The length of the CDR3 is 15 residues. The CDR3 sequence is CASRGNRGYTGELFF. CDR3 in DNA: TGTGCCAGCAGGGGAAACAGGGGGTACACCGGGGAGCTGTTTTTT.

This chain joins TRBV10-1 and TRBJ2-3; D remains ambiguous. The CDR3 is 13 amino acids. Germline V gives CDR1 WNHNN, CDR2 SYGVQD (reference sequence). V was clipped by 3 bases and J by 4 bases, with 8 bases between them. The CDR3 DNA is TGCGCCAGCAGTGAACGGCGGTCAGATACGCAGTATTTT. This codes for CASSERRSDTQYF.

The chain links TRBV3-1 (or the pseudogene TRBV3-2) to TRBJ1-1; D gene unclear. Germline V gene data show CDR1 as LGHDT and CDR2 as YNNKEL (reference sequence). Trimming shortened V by 2 bases and J by 2 bases, and 3 bases separated the two germline ends. CDR3 length equals 12 residues. Here the CDR3 reads CASSQLNTEAFF. In DNA form, the CDR3 reads TGTGCCAGCAGCCAACTTAACACTGAAGCTTTCTTT.

The chain has TRBV4-1 and TRBJ1-5, with D possibly TRBD1 on 5 matching bases. Germline CDR1 and CDR2: MGHRA and YSYEKL. The CDR3 consists of 17 residues. V was shortened by 0 bases and J by 4 bases, with 16 bases between the two germline ends. CDR3 coding DNA: TGCGCCAGCAGCCAAGATTATACAGGCTTCCCTAATCAGCCCCAGCATTTT. Residues: CASSQDYTGFPNQPQHF.

The chain carries TRBV5-1 and TRBJ2-7; 7 positions match TRBD1. Germline V lookup: CDR1 SGHRS, CDR2 YFSETQ. V lost 0 bases and J lost 1; bases outside the gene matches: 7. CDR3 length equals 16 residues. The CDR3 spells CASSLGHRDSSYEQYF. CDR3 DNA sequence: TGCGCCAGCAGCTTGGGACACCGGGACAGTTCCTACGAGCAGTACTTC.

This rearrangement joins TRBV29-1 to TRBJ2-2; 11 bases agree with TRBD1. Trimming took 8 bases from V and 5 from J; bases not matched to a gene: 10. There are 15 residues in the CDR3. CDR1 and CDR2 from the germline V gene are SQVTM and ANQGSEA. CDR3 in DNA: TGCAGCACCCTGGGGGGACAGGGGGAAACCGGGGAGCTGTTTTTT. Translated, it gives CSTLGGQGETGELFF.

V and J are TRBV19 and TRBJ1-5; TRBD1 is a possible D gene (5 bases). The V and J ends lost 7 bases and 7 bases respectively, with 17 bases between them. This CDR3 has 14 amino acids. Germline loops: CDR1 LNHDA, CDR2 SQIVND (reference sequence). CDR3 amino acids: CASTATGGGQPQHF. The CDR3, as DNA: TGTGCCAGTACCGCTACTGGGGGAGGACAGCCCCAGCATTTT.

V usage is TRBV29-1 and J usage is TRBJ1-4; a possible D gene is TRBD1 (6 bases). The germline V gene encodes CDR1 SQVTM and CDR2 ANQGSEA. This CDR3 has 13 amino acids. The V and J ends lost 6 bases and 8 bases respectively, with 16 bases between them. Here the CDR3 DNA reads TGCAGCGTACTTGAGGGGGTACGAGAAAAACTGTTTTTT. Protein sequence: CSVLEGVREKLFF.

In the case of this clone: In the same sample, other DNA sequences code for this CDR3. The genes are TRBV6-5 and TRBJ2-2; D uncertain. The CDR3 has 13 residues. Germline V gives CDR1 MNHEY, CDR2 SVGAGI. Trimming shortened V by 6 bases and J by 1 base, and 6 bases separated the two germline ends. The CDR3: CASRGGNTGELFF. CDR3 nucleotide sequence: TGTGCCAGCAGAGGCGGGAACACCGGGGAGCTGTTTTTT.

The chain employs TRBV27 and TRBJ2-2, with a possible D match to TRBD1 (5 bases). The CDR3 spans 16 residues. Germline loops: CDR1 MNHEY, CDR2 SMNVEV (reference sequence). Deletions cut 3 bases from V and 3 bases from J, with 14 bases between. In nucleotides, the CDR3 is TGTGCCAGCAGTTTTAGAGTCAGGGTCGACACCGGGGAGCTGTTTTTT. Translation: CASSFRVRVDTGELFF.

CDR3 sequence (DNA): TGCGCCAGCAGCTCCCAGGCTTCATGGACTGAAGCTTTCTTT. This codes for CASSSQASWTEAFF. The rearrangement joins TRBV5-1 to TRBJ1-1; D is uncertain. The length of the CDR3 is 14 residues. Between the trimmed V and J ends, which lost 3 bases and 5 bases, there was a span of 14 bases. CDR1 and CDR2 from the germline V gene are SGHRS and YFSETQ.